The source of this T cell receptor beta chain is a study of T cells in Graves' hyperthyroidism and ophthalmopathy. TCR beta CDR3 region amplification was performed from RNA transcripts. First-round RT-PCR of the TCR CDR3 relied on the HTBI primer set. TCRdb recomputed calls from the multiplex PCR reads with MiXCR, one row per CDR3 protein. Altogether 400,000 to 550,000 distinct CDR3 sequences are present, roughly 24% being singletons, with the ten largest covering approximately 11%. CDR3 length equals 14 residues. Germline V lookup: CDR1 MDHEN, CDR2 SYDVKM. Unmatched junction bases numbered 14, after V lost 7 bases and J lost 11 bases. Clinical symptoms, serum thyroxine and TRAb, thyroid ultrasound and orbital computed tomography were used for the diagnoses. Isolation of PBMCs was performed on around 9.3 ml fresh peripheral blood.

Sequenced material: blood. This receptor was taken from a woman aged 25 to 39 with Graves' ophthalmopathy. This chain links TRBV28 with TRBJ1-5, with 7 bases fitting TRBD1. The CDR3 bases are TGTGCCAGCACCGTTACAGGGGTCCTATCAGCCCAGCATTTT. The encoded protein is CASTVTGVLSAQHF.